The sequence of this T cell receptor beta chain was determined in a study of T cells in Graves' hyperthyroidism and ophthalmopathy. The TCR beta CDR3 regions underwent amplification using RNA transcripts as the source. First-round RT-PCR with HTBI primers amplified the TCR CDR3 region. Each CDR3 protein gets one entry after TCRdb re-called the multiplex PCR reads with MiXCR. Of more than 300,000 distinct CDR3 sequences in the sample, more than 14% were seen once. This clonotype was recorded at least ten times. This CDR3 has 16 residues. CDR1 and CDR2 (germline): GTSNPN, SVGIG (reference sequence). The V end was cut by 1 base, the J end by 6 bases, with 19 bases between.

The sequenced material came from blood. The receptor was derived from a woman in her 30s with Graves' ophthalmopathy. V usage is TRBV30 and J usage is TRBJ2-1; D is possibly TRBD2 (6 bases). CDR3 nucleotides: TGTGCCTGGAGTGCCCTCCGTAATGCGGGAATCAATGAGCAGTTCTTC. Its translation is CAWSALRNAGINEQFF. Complete variable domain (other parts from reference TRBV30 and TRBJ2-1): SQTIHQWPATLVQPVGSPLSLECTVEGTSNPNLYWYRQAAGRGLQLLFYSVGIGQISSEVPQNLSASRPQDRQFILSSKKLLLSDSGFYLCAWSALRNAGINEQFFGPGTRLTVL.